This T cell receptor beta chain was obtained from a study of response to subunit inactivated influenza vaccine. As to this clonotype: What it recognizes is unknown.

The V gene's germline CDR1 is SEHNR and CDR2 FQNEAQ (reference sequence). This CDR3 is built from 16 residues. V was shortened by 5 bases and J by 4 bases, with 21 bases between the two germline ends. TCRdb re-called the RT-PCR reads through MiXCR, storing one row per CDR3 protein. This sample yields over 800,000 distinct CDR3 sequences, of which roughly 20% are seen a single time; 9.5% to 13% belongs to the top ten. The study, taken as a whole, reports: Authors suggested seasonal influenza vaccinations each recruit few new T cells.

This material consisted of PBMCs from blood, taken roughly 5 days after vaccination. The gene calls are TRBV7-9 and TRBJ2-7; D might be TRBD1 (5 bases). The receptor comes from a man aged 45-65 years who received an inactivated influenza vaccine. The CDR3: CASSQTVSDTSYEQYF. In DNA, the CDR3 is TGTGCCAGCAGCCAAACGGTGTCGGACACGTCTTACGAGCAGTACTTC.